Listed here are 32 T cell receptor beta chains from one sample, sequenced in a study of OX40 agonist ivuxolimab in advanced cancers. Here immunoSEQ multiplex PCR was the method, and the copy in TCRdb shows in-frame clones only, minus some. Altogether 25,000 to 30,000 clones are present, more than 60% being singletons, with the ten largest covering approximately 32%. Sample: CD4+ or CD8+ T cells sorted from blood, taken in a trial of the OX40 agonist ivuxolimab. These TCRs come from an adult with an advanced solid tumor such as melanoma, head and neck, liver or kidney cancer.

The chain joins TRBV9 to TRBJ2-7; D not certain. V dropped 0 bases and J dropped 2 bases, with 15 bases sitting between them. The CDR3 sequence is 16 residues long. Germline V gene lookup returns CDR1 SGDLS and CDR2 YYNGEE. The CDR3 region is CASSVGVLPSAYEQYF. As DNA, the CDR3 is TGTGCCAGCAGCGTAGGGGTACTGCCCTCGGCCTACGAGCAGTACTTC.

The gene calls are TRBV18 and TRBJ2-1; TRBD2 agrees at 11 bases. Germline CDR1 reads KGHSH; CDR2 reads LQKENI. With 0 bases clipped from V and 3 bases from J, the junction kept 7 bases outside the gene matches. The CDR3 totals 18 residues. CDR3 residues: CASSPPATSGDLYNEQFF. For the CDR3, the DNA is TGTGCCAGCTCACCACCAGCGACTAGCGGGGACCTCTACAATGAGCAGTTCTTC.

This sequence joins TRBV7-9 and TRBJ2-3; the D is unclear. Trimming pared 3 bases from V and 6 bases from J, leaving 10 bases between. Germline CDR1 and CDR2: SEHNR and FQNEAQ (reference sequence). CDR3 size: 13 residues. The CDR3 nucleotides read TGTGCCAGCAGCTTTGCCGACCGTGATACGCAGTATTTT. It is translated as CASSFADRDTQYF.

The CDR3 here is CASSFGTEADSPLHF. As DNA, the CDR3 is TGTGCCAGCAGTTTCGGGACAGAAGCAGATTCACCCCTCCACTTT. The chain joins TRBV6-5 to TRBJ1-6; 7 bases align to TRBD1. The CDR3 has 15 amino acids. The germline CDR1 and CDR2 sequences are MNHEY and SVGAGI. Trimming removed 4 bases from V and 8 bases from J; junction bases left unmatched: 8.

The chain couples TRBV11-2 to TRBJ1-1; D remains unclear. Germline V lookup: CDR1 SGHAT, CDR2 FQNNGV. The CDR3 is made up of 16 amino acids. V lost 8 bases and J 3 bases, leaving 22 bases between the germline ends. This CDR3 reads CASRDSQRRYYTEAFF. The CDR3 DNA is TGTGCCAGCCGCGACTCACAGCGTAGGTATTACACTGAAGCTTTCTTT.

This chain links TRBV7-2 with TRBJ1-5, with D possibly matching TRBD1 (6 bases). The CDR3 has 14 amino acids. V lost 1 base and J lost 4, with 8 bases in between. Germline V gene lookup returns CDR1 SGHTA and CDR2 FQGNSA. The DNA for the CDR3 is TGTGCCAGCAGCTTAGTAGGGACAAATCAGCCCCAGCATTTT. The encoded protein is CASSLVGTNQPQHF.

This chain joins TRBV10-3 and TRBJ2-1; 7 bases are a match to TRBD1. J gave up 7 bases and V 0 bases, and 3 bases lay outside the gene matches. Germline V gene sequence: CDR1 ENHRY, CDR2 SYGVKD. The CDR3 has 14 residues. The CDR3 protein is CAISESGGQNEQFF. CDR3 nucleotide sequence: TGTGCCATCAGTGAGTCAGGGGGCCAGAATGAGCAGTTCTTC.

The CDR3 coding sequence is TGTGCCAGCAGGGGACAGAGCTCTACCGAGACCCAGTACTTC. Amino acids: CASRGQSSTETQYF. V usage is TRBV28 and J usage is TRBJ2-5, with TRBD1 identical over 7 bases. Germline V gene sequence: CDR1 MDHEN, CDR2 SYDVKM. This CDR3 has 14 residues. Trimming removed 6 bases from V and 5 bases from J; junction bases left unmatched: 9.

The chain is built from TRBV6-4 and TRBJ2-1; weak D call: TRBD1 (6 bases). Germline V gene lookup returns CDR1 MRHNA and CDR2 SNTAGT. The ends were cut back, 2 bases at V and 8 bases at J, with 16 bases in the middle. The CDR3 length is 15 residues. The CDR3 sequence: CASSDGAGDVHEQFF. CDR3 in DNA: TGTGCCAGCAGTGACGGGGCAGGGGATGTTCATGAGCAGTTCTTC.

This clone was counted a single time. The V and J genes are TRBV15 and TRBJ2-1, with D uncertain. Germline assignment: CDR1 LNHNV and CDR2 YYDKDF (reference sequence). Trimming left V 0 bases short and J 2 bases short, with 8 bases between. The CDR3 length is 15 residues. CDR3 sequence reads: CATSRDGPPYNEQFF. The DNA for the CDR3 is TGTGCCACCAGCAGAGACGGCCCACCCTACAATGAGCAGTTCTTC.

V and J are TRBV5-4 and TRBJ1-1; TRBD1 agrees at 9 bases. CDR3 size: 14 residues. J gave up 6 bases and V 5 bases, and 8 bases lay outside the gene matches. The germline gives CDR1 SGHNT, CDR2 YYREEE (reference sequence). In DNA, the CDR3 is TGTGCCAGCAGAGTGGACAGGGGATACGCTGAAGCTTTCTTT. It is translated as CASRVDRGYAEAFF.

CDR3: CASSPTLYEQYF. The CDR3 DNA follows: TGTGCCAGCAGCCCTACCCTGTACGAGCAGTACTTC. This chain uses TRBV28 with TRBJ2-7; D uncertain. This CDR3 comprises 12 residues. From germline, CDR1 is MDHEN and CDR2 SYDVKM. V lost 6 bases and J lost 4, with 10 bases in between.

This clone was counted between two and nine times. This chain uses TRBV11-3 with TRBJ2-3, with 7 positions matching TRBD2. This CDR3 contains 16 residues. J gave up 1 base and V 4 bases, and 8 bases lay outside the gene matches. Germline lookup yields CDR1 SGHNT and CDR2 YENEEA. The CDR3 is CASSSTRLAGTDTQYF. The CDR3 DNA reads as TGTGCCAGCAGCTCAACGAGGCTAGCGGGCACAGATACGCAGTATTTT.

The gene calls are TRBV10-1 and TRBJ2-7; D ambiguous. The CDR3 loop spans 12 amino acids. The germline V gene has CDR1 WNHNN and CDR2 SYGVQD (reference sequence). V dropped 2 bases and J dropped 6 bases, with 8 bases sitting between them. Written as DNA, the CDR3 is TGCGCCAGCAGTGAGGAATCCACCGAGCAGTACTTC. Translated, it gives CASSEESTEQYF.

The chain is built from TRBV14 and TRBJ2-5, with D tentatively TRBD1 or TRBD2 (5 bases each). This CDR3 is built from 15 residues. V was pared by 0 bases and J by 7 bases, with 15 bases between. Germline V lookup: CDR1 SGHDN, CDR2 FVKESK. DNA of the CDR3: TGTGCCAGCAGCCAAGAGATCGAGGGGTCGAGGACCCAGTACTTC. Its protein product is CASSQEIEGSRTQYF.

J is TRBJ2-7 and V is TRBV28, with D perhaps TRBD1 (5 bases). V was shortened by 1 base and J by 5 bases, with 15 bases between the two germline ends. CDR1 is MDHEN and CDR2 is SYDVKM in the germline V gene. CDR3 size: 15 residues. The CDR3 sequence is CASSLFQTPGNEQYF. The CDR3 region has the DNA TGTGCCAGCAGTTTATTCCAAACTCCAGGGAACGAGCAGTACTTC.

This clone was seen just once. This rearrangement joins TRBV27 to TRBJ2-5; no clear D gene. The CDR3 contains 10 residues. The V gene lost 5 bases and the J gene lost 4 bases, with 2 bases spanning the gap. Germline lookup yields CDR1 MNHEY and CDR2 SMNVEV (reference sequence). This chain's CDR3 is CASSTETQYF. CDR3 nucleotides: TGTGCCAGCAGTACAGAGACCCAGTACTTC.

The chain couples TRBV9 to TRBJ2-6; D is possibly TRBD2 (6 bases). The ends were cut back, 5 bases at V and 2 bases at J, with 14 bases in the middle. Per the germline V gene, CDR1 is SGDLS and CDR2 is YYNGEE. CDR3 length: 16 amino acids. CDR3 region: CASRGSRTTGANVLTF. The CDR3 DNA reads TGTGCCAGCAGAGGGTCCAGGACTACTGGGGCCAACGTCCTGACTTTC.

A single count supports this clone. The chain employs TRBV4-2 and TRBJ2-6, with TRBD2 as a possible D gene (5 bases). V lost 5 bases, J lost 5 bases, and 22 bases lay in between. Germline loops: CDR1 LGHNA, CDR2 YNFKEQ. This CDR3 has 18 residues. CDR3 DNA: TGTGCCAGCAGCGGCGCGGGCAAGTTACAAAGTCGGGCCAACGTCCTGACTTTC. Translation: CASSGAGKLQSRANVLTF.

The chain employs TRBV29-1 and TRBJ1-1; possibly TRBD1 for D (5 bases). The CDR3 has 11 amino acids. Germline V gives CDR1 SQVTM, CDR2 ANQGSEA. Trimming removed 2 bases at V and 8 bases at J, with 9 bases between. The CDR3: CSVERNREAFF. CDR3 sequence (DNA): TGCAGCGTTGAACGCAACAGGGAAGCTTTCTTT.

The J gene is TRBJ2-7, the V gene TRBV9; 7 nucleotides match TRBD2. With V trimmed by 3 bases and J by 5 bases, 14 bases remained unmatched. Per the germline V gene, CDR1 is SGDLS and CDR2 is YYNGEE. CDR3 length equals 16 residues. The CDR3 nucleotides are TGTGCCAGCAGCGCAAACGACGTTCTTAGCGGGCACGAGCAGTACTTC. Its translation: CASSANDVLSGHEQYF.

The V gene is TRBV4-1, the J gene TRBJ2-7; 10 bases are shared with TRBD2. Germline V CDR1 and CDR2: MGHRA, YSYEKL. Trimming took 3 bases from V and 2 from J; bases not matched to a gene: 7. This CDR3 has 16 residues. The CDR3 loop is CASSHAGTSVTYEQYF. CDR3 nucleotides: TGCGCCAGCAGCCACGCCGGGACTAGCGTAACCTACGAGCAGTACTTC.

For the CDR3, the DNA is TGTGCCTGGGGAGCCTTTTTGACCGGGACAGTCTTTCCAGAAGATGAAAAACTGTTTTTT. It translates to CAWGAFLTGTVFPEDEKLFF. The chain combines TRBV30 with TRBJ1-4; 7 bases are shared with TRBD1. Germline V CDR1 and CDR2: GTSNPN, SVGIG (reference sequence). The CDR3 spans 20 residues. Trimming at V came to 5 bases and at J to 6 bases, leaving 27 bases not matched to a gene.

This clone was recorded only once. The rearrangement joins TRBV11-3 to TRBJ1-1; D unclear. This CDR3 region has 14 residues. Germline CDR1 and CDR2: SGHNT and YENEEA. Trimming took off 5 bases at V and 4 bases at J, with 14 bases between the two ends. Here the CDR3 reads CASSPPTVSTEAFF. The CDR3 DNA reads TGTGCCAGCAGCCCCCCGACCGTTAGCACTGAAGCTTTCTTT.

This clone was counted between two and nine times. CDR3 nucleotide sequence: TGTGCCTGGAGTGTTGACAGGGTCTACGAGCAGTACTTC. Translating gives CAWSVDRVYEQYF. The chain uses TRBV30 and TRBJ2-7; 7 bases are shared with TRBD1. Germline V gene sequence: CDR1 GTSNPN, CDR2 SVGIG (reference sequence). CDR3 length: 13 residues. With V trimmed by 0 bases and J by 3 bases, 2 bases remained unmatched.

DNA of the CDR3: TGCGCCAGCAGCCTCTCCGGGAGTTCCTACGAGCAGTACTTC. This gives the protein CASSLSGSSYEQYF. The chain combines TRBV5-1 with TRBJ2-7, with TRBD2 as a possible D gene (6 bases). The CDR3 is made up of 14 amino acids. The V end was cut by 4 bases, the J end by 1 base, with 12 bases between. CDR1 and CDR2 from the germline V gene are SGHRS and YFSETQ.

The chain couples TRBV7-3 to TRBJ2-1, with 8 bases lining up with TRBD2. There are 14 residues in the CDR3. V shed 4 bases and J 3 bases; nucleotides not matched to a gene: 2. From germline, CDR1 is SGHTA and CDR2 FQGTGA. The CDR3 loop is CASSWSGGYNEQFF. The CDR3 bases are TGTGCCAGCAGCTGGAGCGGGGGCTACAATGAGCAGTTCTTC.

This sequence joins TRBV6-5 and TRBJ2-7, with 8 positions matching TRBD1. The CDR3 length is 12 residues. Germline CDR1 MNHEY, CDR2 SVGAGI. Trimming took 6 bases from V and 6 from J; bases not matched to a gene: 4. The CDR3 protein is CASSRQGTEQYF. DNA for the CDR3: TGTGCCAGCAGCAGACAGGGGACCGAGCAGTACTTC.

This clone occurred many times. The rearrangement uses TRBV7-8 and TRBJ2-7, with D unclear. V was shortened by 2 bases and J by 3 bases, with 8 bases between the two germline ends. Germline CDR1 and CDR2: SGHVS and FQNEAQ. The CDR3 length is 13 residues. This CDR3 reads CASSLRGVYEQYF. As DNA, the CDR3 is TGTGCCAGCAGCTTAAGAGGAGTCTACGAGCAGTACTTC. Looking up the rest from reference TRBV7-8 and TRBJ2-7 gives the full variable domain: GAGVSQSPRYKVAKRGQDVALRCDPISGHVSLFWYQQALGQGPEFLTYFQNEAQLDKSGLPSDRFFAERPEGSVSTLKIQRTQQEDSAVYLCASSLRGVYEQYFGPGTRLTVT.

The chain carries TRBV5-4 and TRBJ2-5, with 11 bases matching TRBD1. The length of the CDR3 is 16 residues. Germline V CDR1 and CDR2: SGHNT, YYREEE (reference sequence). The V gene end was trimmed by 2 bases and the J gene end by 3 bases; junction bases not matched to a gene: 6. CDR3 loop: CASSFRTGGAKETQYF. The CDR3 region has the DNA TGTGCCAGCAGCTTCAGGACAGGGGGCGCGAAAGAGACCCAGTACTTC.

This chain uses TRBV29-1 with TRBJ2-7, with D hard to call. Per the germline V gene, CDR1 is SQVTM and CDR2 is ANQGSEA. Trimming stripped 4 bases from V and 0 bases from J, with 16 bases between. This CDR3 has 15 residues. CDR3 sequence (DNA): TGCAGCGTTGTACCCGTTGCATCAAACTCCTACGAGCAGTACTTC. It yields the protein CSVVPVASNSYEQYF.

This clone showed up just a few times. CDR3 bases: TGTGCCAGCAGCCCCACCGCAGGCTCCTACGAGCAGTACTTC. This gives the protein CASSPTAGSYEQYF. This sequence joins TRBV7-6 and TRBJ2-7; D is ambiguous. CDR3 length: 14 amino acids. The V and J ends lost 5 bases and 0 bases respectively, with 11 bases between them. Germline-derived CDR1 and CDR2 are SGHVS and FNYEAQ.